The rows below give T cell receptor beta chains drawn from one sample of a study of blood T cells in healthy people across ages. TCRdb re-analysed the 5' RACE reads in MiXCR, keeping a single row per CDR3 protein. This table holds 890,000 or so distinct CDR3 sequences, around 62% found once. The material sequenced was blood. Receptor source: a man aged 25-45 years in good health. CDR3s include the opening cysteine and the closing phenylalanine or tryptophan. Fields, in order: D gene, J gene, clone size, V gene, CDR3 protein, CDR3 DNA. A D gene is named only where the DNA matches it firmly. Only part of the rows carry a size: once, few, many, or a class if the clone is expanded.

. | TRBJ2-7 | . | TRBV10-3 | CAISESRTVIYEQYF | TGTGCCATCAGTGAGTCCCGGACGGTTATCTACGAGCAGTACTTC
. | TRBJ2-5 | . | TRBV27 | CASSGKETQYF | TGTGCCAGCAGTGGCAAAGAGACCCAGTACTTC
. | TRBJ1-2 | . | TRBV4-3 | CASSQDWEGRGYTF | TGCGCCAGCAGCCAAGATTGGGAGGGCCGTGGCTACACCTTC
. | TRBJ2-5 | . | TRBV3-1 | CASSQSGGGWETQYF | TGTGCCAGCAGCCAGTCCGGAGGAGGGTGGGAGACCCAGTACTTC
. | TRBJ1-1 | few | TRBV3-1 | CASSQQAGCEVFF | TGTGCCAGCAGCCAACAGGCAGGGTGTGAAGTTTTCTTT
. | TRBJ2-7 | . | TRBV5-1 | CASSQIGEAPTNEQYF | TGCGCCAGCAGCCAGATCGGAGAGGCCCCGACGAACGAGCAGTACTTC
. | TRBJ2-7 | . | TRBV9 | CASSVEGGFYEQYF | TGTGCCAGCAGCGTAGAGGGGGGTTTCTACGAGCAGTACTTC
TRBD2 | TRBJ2-7 | . | TRBV7-2 | CASSQSLSGGFYEQYF | TGTGCCAGCAGCCAAAGCCTCAGCGGGGGTTTCTACGAGCAGTACTTC
. | TRBJ2-1 | once | TRBV7-9 | CASSLSMDDNEQFF | TGTGCCAGCAGCTTAAGCATGGACGACAATGAGCAGTTCTTC
. | TRBJ2-3 | few | TRBV3-1 | CASRKGSTDTQYF | TGTGCCAGCAGGAAAGGATCCACAGATACGCAGTATTTT
. | TRBJ1-2 | once | TRBV20-1 | CSARVGDGYTF | TGCAGTGCTCGAGTTGGGGACGGCTACACCTTC
. | TRBJ2-1 | few | TRBV6-2/TRBV6-3 | CASSNARGQFF | TGTGCCAGCAGTAACGCCCGGGGGCAGTTCTTC
. | TRBJ2-7 | . | TRBV20-1 | CSVSPGPWYGYEQYF | TGCAGTGTTTCACCAGGCCCGTGGTACGGCTACGAGCAGTACTTC
TRBD1 | TRBJ1-5 | . | TRBV7-9 | CASSSSGTGMPYSNQPQHF | TGTGCCAGCAGCTCGTCCGGGACAGGTATGCCGTATAGCAATCAGCCCCAGCATTTT
. | TRBJ2-5 | . | TRBV24-1 | CATGFVVAGGIVGETQCF | .
. | TRBJ2-3 | . | TRBV7-3 | CASSSSPRQGTDTQYF | TGTGCCAGCAGCTCCAGCCCCCGGCAGGGGACAGATACGCAGTATTTT
. | TRBJ1-1 | . | TRBV5-1 | CASSLTDGGNTEAFF | TGCGCCAGCAGCTTGACAGACGGGGGGAACACTGAAGCTTTCTTT
. | TRBJ1-6 | few | TRBV20-1 | CSARESVQANSPLHF | TGCAGTGCTAGAGAATCGGTACAGGCCAATTCACCCCTCCACTTT
. | TRBJ2-7 | . | TRBV20-1 | CSAPDPNRGEQYF | TGCAGTGCTCCGGACCCGAATAGGGGCGAGCAGTACTTC
. | TRBJ2-1 | few | TRBV29-1 | CSVGGAPYNEQFF | TGCAGCGTGGGGGGAGCCCCCTACAATGAGCAGTTCTTC
. | TRBJ1-5 | . | TRBV7-9 | CASSFAGESNQPQHF | TGTGCCAGCAGCTTCGCGGGGGAAAGCAATCAGCCCCAGCATTTT
TRBD2 | TRBJ2-1 | . | TRBV4-2 | CASSPWTSGGEAYNEQFF | TGTGCCAGCAGCCCCTGGACTAGCGGGGGGGAGGCTTACAATGAGCAGTTCTTC
TRBD1 | TRBJ2-5 | . | TRBV28 | CASSSPDRGIWETQYF | TGTGCCAGCAGTTCACCCGACAGGGGAATTTGGGAGACCCAGTACTTC
. | TRBJ2-5 | . | TRBV5-4 | CASSGGTDPWETQYF | TGTGCCAGCAGCGGCGGGACAGACCCTTGGGAGACCCAGTACTTC
. | TRBJ2-2 | . | TRBV10-3 | CAAAFGAGTGELFF | .
. | TRBJ2-5 | . | TRBV11-2 | CASSFQAGAGATQYF | TGTGCCAGCAGCTTCCAGGCCGGGGCAGGAGCGACCCAGTACTTC
. | TRBJ1-1 | once | TRBV12-3/TRBV12-4 | CASSLYLDGDTEAFF | TGTGCCAGCAGTTTATACCTCGATGGGGACACTGAAGCTTTCTTT
TRBD2 | TRBJ2-3 | . | TRBV29-1 | CSVNSGGSTDTQYF | TGCAGCGTTAATAGCGGGGGTTCCACAGATACGCAGTATTTT
TRBD1 | TRBJ1-1 | once | TRBV7-3 | CASSLGQGEMNTEAFF | TGTGCCAGCAGCTTAGGACAGGGGGAAATGAACACTGAAGCTTTCTTT